This TCR beta chain was retrieved from a study of esophageal squamous cell carcinoma under preoperative chemotherapy. Time point described: before preoperative PTX-NDP chemotherapy. V gave up 5 bases and J gave up 12 bases, with 24 bases separating them. This CDR3 contains 15 residues. Germline loops: CDR1 MNHNS, CDR2 SASEGT. MiXCR, applied by TCRdb to the PCR reads, yields one record per CDR3 protein. Found here are roughly 15,000 distinct CDR3 sequences, about three fifths of them singletons; the top ten hold around 50%. Concerning this clonotype itself: The antigen is undetermined.

Whole-study results and caveats: Paclitaxel-nedaplatin therapy caused immediate, substantial clonotype frequency changes. Tumor-infiltrating lymphocytes showed no significant post-chemotherapy TCR diversity increase, unlike peripheral T cells.

Collection took place from a patient given preoperative chemotherapy. The TCR sequence derives from a human donor with esophageal squamous cell carcinoma. The donor label of this sample is uncertain. The J gene is TRBJ2-3, the V gene TRBV6-1, with D tentatively TRBD1 or TRBD2 (6 bases each). The chain's CDR3 is CASSPRLGGIDIQYF. The CDR3 DNA sequence: TGTGCCAGCAGTCCTAGACTGGGGGGCATAGACATTCAGTATTTT.